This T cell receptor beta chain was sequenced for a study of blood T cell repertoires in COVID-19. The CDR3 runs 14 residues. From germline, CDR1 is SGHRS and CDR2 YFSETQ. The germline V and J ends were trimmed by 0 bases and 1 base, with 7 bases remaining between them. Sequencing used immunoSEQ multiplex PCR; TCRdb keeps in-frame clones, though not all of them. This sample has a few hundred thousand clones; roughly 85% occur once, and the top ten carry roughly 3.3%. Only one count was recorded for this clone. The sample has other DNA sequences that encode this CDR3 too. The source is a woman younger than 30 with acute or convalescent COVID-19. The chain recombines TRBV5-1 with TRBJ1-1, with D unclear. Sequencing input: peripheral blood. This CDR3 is CASSLAGGNTEAFF. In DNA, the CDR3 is TGCGCCAGCAGCTTGGCCGGCGGGAACACTGAAGCTTTCTTT.